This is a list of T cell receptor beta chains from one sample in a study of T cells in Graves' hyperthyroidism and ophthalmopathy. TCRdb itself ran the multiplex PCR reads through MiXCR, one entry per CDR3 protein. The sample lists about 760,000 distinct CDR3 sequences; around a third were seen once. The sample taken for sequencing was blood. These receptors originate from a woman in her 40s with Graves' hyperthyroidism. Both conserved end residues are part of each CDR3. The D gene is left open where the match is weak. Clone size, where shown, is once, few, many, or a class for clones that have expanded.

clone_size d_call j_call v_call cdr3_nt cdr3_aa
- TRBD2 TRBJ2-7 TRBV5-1 TGCGCCAGCAGCCAAGGGGGGGCGGGGGGCTACGAGCAGTACTTC CASSQGGAGGYEQYF
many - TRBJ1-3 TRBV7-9 TGTGCCAGCAGCTTAGGCGGGGGGACGGGAGGAAACACCATATATTTT CASSLGGGTGGNTIYF
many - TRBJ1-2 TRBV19 TGTGCCAGTGGTCATGGTGGCTATGGCTACACCTTC CASGHGGYGYTF
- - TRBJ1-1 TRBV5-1 TGCGCCAGCGGCTTGGATGTAGGCCTGAACACTGAAGCTTTCTTT CASGLDVGLNTEAFF
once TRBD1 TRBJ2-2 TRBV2 TGTGCCAGCAAGGGACAGGTGAACACCGGGGAGTTGTTTTTT CASKGQVNTGELFF
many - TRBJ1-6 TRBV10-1 TGCGCCAGCAGTGATGACAGGAATTCACCCCTCCACTTT CASSDDRNSPLHF
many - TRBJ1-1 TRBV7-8 TGTGCCAGCAGCAAATCGACAGGTATGAACACTGAAGCTTTCTTT CASSKSTGMNTEAFF
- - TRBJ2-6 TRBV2 TGTGCCAGCAGGGAAACTACTTCTGGGGCCAACGTCCTGACTTTC CASRETTSGANVLTF
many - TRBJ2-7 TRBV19 TGTGCCAGTAGTATGATCGGACACCCCATATACGAGCAGTACTTC CASSMIGHPIYEQYF
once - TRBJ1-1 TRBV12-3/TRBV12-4 TGTGCCAGCAGTTTTTTTAGGACAGAACCGAACACTGAAGCTTCCTTT CASSFFRTEPNTEASF
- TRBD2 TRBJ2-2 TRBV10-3 TGTGCCACCAGGGGGGGGACTAGCGGGAGCAACACCGGGGAGCTGTTTTTT CATRGGTSGSNTGELFF
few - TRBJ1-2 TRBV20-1 TGCAGTGCTAAGTTGGCGGGAGTCTATGGCTACACCTTC CSAKLAGVYGYTF
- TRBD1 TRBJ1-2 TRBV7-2 TGTACCAGCAGGAGAATCACACAGGGGAACTATGGCTACACCTTC CTSRRITQGNYGYTF
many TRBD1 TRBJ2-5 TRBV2 TGTGCCAGCAGACAGGGGGTTGGAGAGACCCAGTACTTC CASRQGVGETQYF
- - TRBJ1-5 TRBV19 TGTGCCAGTAGTAAAACAGGGATCTATCAGCCCCAGCATTTT CASSKTGIYQPQHF
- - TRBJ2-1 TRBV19 TGTGCCAGTAGTATAAGTTTTGAGCAGTTCTTC CASSISFEQFF
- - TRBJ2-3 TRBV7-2 TGTGCCAGCAGCTTAAGGGGCCAGGGAAGCACAGATACGCAGTATTTT CASSLRGQGSTDTQYF
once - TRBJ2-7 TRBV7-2 TGTGCCAGCAGCTTAACAGGCCAGCGGCAGTACTTC CASSLTGQRQYF